A single T cell receptor (beta chain) is shown here with its context. Sequencing used immunoSEQ multiplex PCR; TCRdb keeps in-frame clones, though not all of them. The profile covers about 170,000 clones, with about 85% appearing a single time and around 7% taken by the ten largest. These data originate in a study of blood T cell repertoires in COVID-19. On the study more broadly: Samples representing acute and convalescent COVID-19 were sourced from the United States, Italy and Spain.

Germline CDR1 LGHDT, CDR2 YNNKEL (reference sequence). Trimming removed 1 base from V and 3 bases from J, with 7 bases in between. This CDR3 is built from 14 residues. Sequenced sample: peripheral blood. The TCR comes from a woman of 80 years or more in a cohort sampled during active or convalescent COVID-19. V is TRBV3-1 (or the pseudogene TRBV3-2) and J is TRBJ1-5; D is possibly TRBD1 (5 bases). The CDR3 reads CASSQATANQPQHF. In DNA, the CDR3 is TGTGCCAGCAGCCAAGCGACAGCCAATCAGCCCCAGCATTTT.